The clone carrying this T cell receptor beta chain was observed once. Its antigen remains unidentified. The assay was immunoSEQ multiplex PCR, and TCRdb's table has in-frame clones only and misses some. In the table there are 45,000 to 55,000 clones, around 93% of which are singletons. This entry comes from a study of graft-versus-host responses after intestinal transplantation. Findings of the study overall: The authors found GvH clones in recipient marrow, some appearing first in ileum or blood. Some patients had graft-donor T cell macrochimerism, and their allografts showed high graft-versus-host to host-versus-graft clonal ratios.

CDR3 length: 14 residues. CDR1 SGHNT and CDR2 YYREEE come from the germline V gene (reference sequence). The V and J genes are TRBV5-4 and TRBJ2-5; 9 bases are shared with TRBD2. Judging by the DNA end, TRBJ2-7 fits better; the J call may be wrong. The source of this sequence is a human patient who received an intestinal transplant, so some T cells may come from the graft donor. The material was PBMCs, obtained about 120 weeks after a first intestinal transplant, on the day of a second. This chain's CDR3 is CASSLGTSSYEQYF. CDR3 DNA: TGTGCCAGCAGCCTCGGGACTAGCAGCTACGAGCAGTACTTC.